The source of this T cell receptor beta chain is a study of CD8 T cells in Susac syndrome. Notes on the study in general: CD8+ clonal expansion in Susac peaked in TEMRA cells and active patients. The study's TCR sequencing and HLA analysis covered a relatively small number of individuals, and the study acknowledged this.

As to this clonotype: The antigen remains unidentified.

With 3 bases removed from V and 0 bases from J, the gap between germline ends came to 11 bases. Germline V gene lookup returns CDR1 KGHDR and CDR2 SFDVKD. The CDR3 covers 16 residues. With random hexamers, 0.5 to 1 ug RNA was reverse transcribed. TCRdb analysed the immunoSEQ multiplex PCR reads with MiXCR anew, one entry per CDR3 protein. This table has around 80,000 distinct CDR3 sequences, 94% appearing once. Specimen: CD8+ T cells from PBMCs. This receptor was identified in a human donor with Susac syndrome. The gene calls are TRBV24-1 and TRBJ1-3; D is uncertain. The CDR3 DNA is TGTGCCACCAGTGATAGAGCAGGCAGCTCTGGAAACACCATATATTTT. It encodes CATSDRAGSSGNTIYF.